This T cell receptor beta chain was identified during a study of cytomegalovirus exposure and HLA in healthy donors. In the PCR, 60 Vbeta and 13 Jbeta primers were used. The assay was immunoSEQ multiplex PCR, and TCRdb's table has in-frame clones only and misses some. This sample carries approximately 100,000 clones, approximately 73% of them seen once, and the ten largest clones take about a tenth. This CDR3 contains 15 residues. V gave up 5 bases and J gave up 4 bases, with 15 bases separating them. From germline, CDR1 is SGHNT and CDR2 YYREEE (reference sequence). Study-level results: V- and J-gene trimming of TCR beta was linked (in a later analysis) to a missense DCLRE1C variant. For presence/absence analyses, sequencing depth was assumed to be roughly uniform across donors.

Note on this clone: What it binds is unknown.

This chain connects TRBV5-4 to TRBJ2-2; tentatively, D is TRBD2 (6 bases). The specimen was PBMCs. This receptor was obtained from a woman aged 18 to 35 in good health and CMV-seropositive. CDR3 DNA: TGTGCCAGCAGACCAATCGGGGGACGCACCGGGGAGCTGTTTTTT. Amino acid sequence: CASRPIGGRTGELFF. Complete variable domain (other parts from reference TRBV5-4 and TRBJ2-2): ETGVTQSPTHLIKTRGQQVTLRCSSQSGHNTVSWYQQALGQGPQFIFQYYREEENGRGNFPPRFSGLQFPNYSSELNVNALELDDSALYLCASRPIGGRTGELFFGEGSRLTVL.